Below, 23 T cell receptor beta chains from the same sample are listed, as sequenced in a study of CD8 T cells in Susac syndrome. After extraction with the RNeasy kit, 0.5 to 1 ug of the RNA was reverse transcribed using random hexamers. TCRdb fed the immunoSEQ multiplex PCR reads into MiXCR, producing one record per CDR3 protein. The sample records some 90,000 distinct CDR3 sequences, roughly 93% being singletons. The material sequenced was CD8+ T cells from PBMCs. The source of these receptors is a human donor in good health.

V gene TRBV13 combines with J gene TRBJ2-3; a possible D gene is TRBD1 (6 bases). The CDR3 is made up of 18 amino acids. V was trimmed by 7 bases and J by 2 bases, leaving 25 bases between them. Germline V gene data show CDR1 as PRHDT and CDR2 as FYEKMQ (reference sequence). The CDR3 sequence: CASISLNRQALDTDTQYF. In DNA form, the CDR3 reads TGTGCCAGCATAAGCTTAAATCGACAGGCGCTTGACACAGATACGCAGTATTTT.

The rearrangement uses TRBV4-1 and TRBJ1-6; 8 bases fit TRBD1. The V gene end was trimmed by 3 bases and the J gene end by 7 bases; junction bases not matched to a gene: 5. CDR1 and CDR2 from the germline V gene are MGHRA and YSYEKL. The CDR3 is made up of 15 amino acids. Written as DNA, the CDR3 is TGCGCCAGCAGCCAGTCGACAGGGGTCAATTCACCCCTCCACTTT. Translation: CASSQSTGVNSPLHF.

In this sample, this clonotype turned up a few times. V usage is TRBV5-6 and J usage is TRBJ2-5; D remains ambiguous. This CDR3 is 12 amino acids long. The germline V gene has CDR1 SGHDT and CDR2 YYEEEE. V lost 2 bases to trimming and J lost 4 bases, with 6 bases between them. The CDR3 spells CASSLAPETQYF. The CDR3 DNA reads TGTGCCAGCAGCTTAGCCCCAGAGACCCAGTACTTC.

The V and J genes are TRBV2 and TRBJ2-7, with D possibly TRBD1 on 5 matching bases. Germline V gene data show CDR1 as SNHLY and CDR2 as FYNNEI. Trimming cost V 8 bases and J 1 base, with 12 bases left between them. This CDR3 spans 13 amino acids. CDR3: CASSGSGSYEQYF. The CDR3 DNA reads TGTGCCAGCTCTGGATCAGGGTCCTACGAGCAGTACTTC.

The chain recombines TRBV29-1 with TRBJ2-7, with 7 bases fitting TRBD1. CDR3 size: 13 residues. Looked up from germline, CDR1 is SQVTM and CDR2 is ANQGSEA. V gave up 3 bases and J gave up 3 bases; unmatched junction bases: 5. The CDR3 loop is CSVEYGTDYEQYF. The CDR3 DNA reads as TGCAGCGTTGAGTACGGGACAGACTACGAGCAGTACTTC.

The chain carries TRBV29-1 and TRBJ1-2, with D uncertain. V dropped 7 bases and J dropped 1 base, with 7 bases sitting between them. The CDR3 totals 11 residues. CDR1 SQVTM and CDR2 ANQGSEA come from the germline V gene. DNA for the CDR3: TGCAGCGCGTCGATTAACTATGGCTACACCTTC. The encoded protein is CSASINYGYTF. The full variable domain, its missing parts supplied by reference TRBV29-1 and TRBJ1-2, is SAVISQKPSRDICQRGTSLTIQCQVDSQVTMMFWYRQQPGQSLTLIATANQGSEATYESGFVIDKFPISRPNLTFSTLTVSNMSPEDSSIYLCSASINYGYTFGSGTRLTVV.

This clonotype came up once. The gene calls are TRBV9 and TRBJ1-1, with 7 bases that match TRBD1. CDR3 length equals 13 residues. The V segment lost 6 bases and the J segment 0 bases; nucleotides outside the gene matches: 2. Germline-derived CDR1 and CDR2 are SGDLS and YYNGEE. The CDR3 bases are TGTGCCAGCACAACAGGGGTGAACACTGAAGCTTTCTTT. Encoded protein: CASTTGVNTEAFF.

The CDR3 reads CASSPGGWETQYF. In nucleotides, the CDR3 is TGTGCCAGCAGCCCGGGGGGCTGGGAGACCCAGTACTTC. The gene calls are TRBV7-9 and TRBJ2-5; D is perhaps TRBD2 (7 bases). Germline CDR1 and CDR2: SEHNR and FQNEAQ (reference sequence). This CDR3 contains 13 residues. Trimming took off 5 bases at V and 5 bases at J, with 12 bases between the two ends.

The chain uses TRBV5-1 and TRBJ2-7, with TRBD1 matching over 7 bases. Germline loops: CDR1 SGHRS, CDR2 YFSETQ. The CDR3 is 17 amino acids. With 0 bases clipped from V and 0 bases from J, the junction kept 9 bases outside the gene matches. For the CDR3, the DNA is TGCGCCAGCAGCTTGGAGGGCCTAGGGGGCCTCTCCTACGAGCAGTACTTC. It specifies CASSLEGLGGLSYEQYF.

This chain connects TRBV4-2 to TRBJ2-3; a weak D match, TRBD2 (5 bases). Trimming removed 1 base at V and 4 bases at J, with 15 bases between. CDR1 is LGHNA and CDR2 is YNFKEQ in the germline V gene. The CDR3 spans 16 residues. CDR3 sequence: CASSQGKLDGADTQYF. For the CDR3, the DNA is TGTGCCAGCAGCCAAGGGAAACTAGATGGGGCAGATACGCAGTATTTT.

To note about this clonotype: One end of the junction does not line up with germline, which may come from a read error. The chain combines TRBV12-3 or TRBV12-4 with TRBJ1-2; TRBD1 is a possible D gene (5 bases). This CDR3 is 14 amino acids long. For the CDR3, the DNA is TGTGCCTGCAGGAGGGGCGATACACCCTATGGCTACACCTTC. Amino acid sequence: CACRRGDTPYGYTF.

The J gene is TRBJ1-1, the V gene TRBV29-1; no reliable D call. V lost 5 bases to trimming and J lost 1 base, with 5 bases between them. This CDR3 has 11 residues. CDR1 SQVTM and CDR2 ANQGSEA come from the germline V gene. The CDR3 reads CSVYKNTEAFF. The CDR3 coding sequence is TGCAGCGTTTACAAGAACACTGAAGCTTTCTTT.

The V call is TRBV13, the J call TRBJ2-1, with a weak D call TRBD2 (5 bases). Trimming stripped 5 bases from V and 11 bases from J, with 10 bases between. This CDR3 is 11 amino acids long. The V gene's germline CDR1 is PRHDT and CDR2 FYEKMQ (reference sequence). The CDR3 reads CASSLSGKQFF. CDR3 DNA sequence: TGTGCCAGCAGCCTCTCGGGGAAGCAGTTCTTC.

This chain connects TRBV3-1 to TRBJ2-7, with 7 bases matching TRBD2. The CDR3 has 15 residues. V was pared by 2 bases and J by 1 base, with 5 bases of the junction left unmatched. Germline V gene sequence: CDR1 LGHDT, CDR2 YNNKEL (reference sequence). DNA of the CDR3: TGTGCCAGCAGCCAATCGGGGGGAGCATCCTACGAGCAGTACTTC. Its translation is CASSQSGGASYEQYF.

V is TRBV6-2 or TRBV6-3 and J is TRBJ1-5, with D tentatively TRBD1 (5 bases). CDR1 and CDR2 from the germline V gene are MNHEY and SVGEGT. V lost 4 bases, J lost 7 bases, and 17 bases lay in between. The CDR3 consists of 15 residues. The CDR3 DNA follows: TGTGCCAGCAGTTCTCTCTTCGACAGCCTCCAGCCCCAGCATTTT. This encodes CASSSLFDSLQPQHF.

The sample holds one count of this clonotype. V is TRBV7-9 and J is TRBJ1-2; TRBD1 matches at 8 bases. Germline V gene sequence: CDR1 SEHNR, CDR2 FQNEAQ (reference sequence). This CDR3 comprises 15 residues. The J segment lost 2 bases and the V segment lost 5 bases, leaving 7 bases of the junction unmatched. CDR3 region: CASSLTGGFNYGYTF. CDR3 coding DNA: TGTGCCAGCAGCCTTACAGGGGGTTTCAACTATGGCTACACCTTC.

As DNA, the CDR3 is TGTGCCAGCAGCCCTAGTTCGGGCCCCGAAGCTTTCTTT. Its translation is CASSPSSGPEAFF. This sequence joins TRBV5-4 and TRBJ1-1; D not certain. Germline V gene data show CDR1 as SGHNT and CDR2 as YYREEE (reference sequence). The CDR3 spans 13 residues. Trimming pared 4 bases from V and 8 bases from J, leaving 15 bases between.

This clonotype was seen once. This rearrangement joins TRBV29-1 to TRBJ2-3, with 9 positions matching TRBD2. This CDR3 region has 14 residues. After removal of 7 bases from V and 2 bases from J, the junction contained 7 bases not matched to a gene. In germline, CDR1 is SQVTM, CDR2 ANQGSEA. CDR3 bases: TGCAGCGCTTTCCTAGCGGGGTTCACAGATACGCAGTATTTT. Its translation: CSAFLAGFTDTQYF.

This chain connects TRBV29-1 to TRBJ2-2; the D is unclear. The CDR3 is 14 amino acids. Germline CDR1 SQVTM, CDR2 ANQGSEA. Trimming left V 3 bases short and J 0 bases short, with 8 bases between. CDR3 sequence reads: CSVEQSANTGELFF. The CDR3 DNA is TGCAGCGTTGAGCAGTCAGCGAACACCGGGGAGCTGTTTTTT.

As for this clonotype: The junction differs from germline at one of its ends, possibly a read error. This chain links TRBV7-2 with TRBJ1-1, with D uncertain. Germline assignment: CDR1 SGHTA and CDR2 FQGNSA. The CDR3 runs to 13 residues. In DNA, the CDR3 is TGTGCCAGCAGCTTAACCCTAGACTCTGAGATGATCTTT. Its translation is CASSLTLDSEMIF.

The V call is TRBV6-5, the J call TRBJ1-6, with a weak D call TRBD1 (5 bases). The germline V gene encodes CDR1 MNHEY and CDR2 SVGAGI. This CDR3 contains 13 residues. The V gene lost 6 bases and the J gene lost 9 bases, with 12 bases spanning the gap. The CDR3 is CASSRDLGSPLHF. The DNA for the CDR3 is TGTGCCAGCAGCCGGGACCTTGGTTCACCCCTCCACTTT.

This clonotype was detected once. This chain uses TRBV20-1 with TRBJ1-3; a possible D gene is TRBD1 (5 bases). The V end lost 2 bases, the J end lost 3 bases, and 14 bases lay between the germline ends. Germline values: CDR1 DFQATT, CDR2 SNEGSKA (reference sequence). The CDR3 spans 15 residues. CDR3 sequence: CSARNDRINGNTIYF. The DNA for the CDR3 is TGCAGTGCTAGAAACGACAGAATAAATGGAAACACCATATATTTT.

V is TRBV10-3 and J is TRBJ1-5, with D hard to call. Germline CDR1 is ENHRY and CDR2 is SYGVKD. The CDR3 has 16 residues. Trimming took 0 bases from V and 5 from J, leaving 14 bases between them. The CDR3 region is CAISESTYTPHQPQHF. CDR3 in DNA: TGTGCCATCAGTGAGTCGACTTACACCCCACATCAGCCCCAGCATTTT.